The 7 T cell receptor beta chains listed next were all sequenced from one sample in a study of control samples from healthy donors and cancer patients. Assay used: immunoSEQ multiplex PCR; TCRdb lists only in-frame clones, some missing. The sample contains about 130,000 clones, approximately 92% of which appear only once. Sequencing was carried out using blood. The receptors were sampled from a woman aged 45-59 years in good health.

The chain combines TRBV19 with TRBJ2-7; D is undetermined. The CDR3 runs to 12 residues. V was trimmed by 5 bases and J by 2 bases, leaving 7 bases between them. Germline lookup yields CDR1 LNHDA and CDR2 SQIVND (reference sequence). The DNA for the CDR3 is TGTGCCAGTAGTTCAGCCGCCTACGAGCAGTACTTC. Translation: CASSSAAYEQYF.

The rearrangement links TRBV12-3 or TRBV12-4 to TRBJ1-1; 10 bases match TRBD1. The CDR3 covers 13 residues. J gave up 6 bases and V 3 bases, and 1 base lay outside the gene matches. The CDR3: CASSLTGGSEAFF. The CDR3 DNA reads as TGTGCCAGCAGTTTGACAGGGGGCTCTGAAGCTTTCTTT.

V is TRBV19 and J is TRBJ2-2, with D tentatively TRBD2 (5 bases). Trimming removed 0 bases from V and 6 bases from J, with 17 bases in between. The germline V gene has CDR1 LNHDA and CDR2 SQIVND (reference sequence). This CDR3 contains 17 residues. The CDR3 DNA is TGTGCCAGTAGTATAGATCTAAGAGGGATTTACGCCGGGGAGCTGTTTTTT. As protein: CASSIDLRGIYAGELFF.

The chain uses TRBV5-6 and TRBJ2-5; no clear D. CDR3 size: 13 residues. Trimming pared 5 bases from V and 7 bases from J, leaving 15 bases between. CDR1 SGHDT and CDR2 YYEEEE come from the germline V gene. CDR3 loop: CASSRQDWGTQYF. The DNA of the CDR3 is TGTGCCAGCAGTAGGCAGGATTGGGGGACCCAGTACTTC.

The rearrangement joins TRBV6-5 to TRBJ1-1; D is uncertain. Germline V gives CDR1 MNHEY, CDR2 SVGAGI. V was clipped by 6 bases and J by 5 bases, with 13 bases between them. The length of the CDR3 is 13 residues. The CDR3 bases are TGTGCCAGCAGCCTCGTATTTGGGACTGAAGCTTTCTTT. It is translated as CASSLVFGTEAFF.

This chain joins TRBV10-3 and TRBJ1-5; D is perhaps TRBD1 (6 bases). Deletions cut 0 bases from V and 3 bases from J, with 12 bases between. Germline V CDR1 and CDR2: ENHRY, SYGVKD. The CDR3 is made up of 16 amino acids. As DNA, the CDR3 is TGTGCCATCAGTGAGTCGAGTTGGGACACCAATCAGCCCCAGCATTTT. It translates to CAISESSWDTNQPQHF.

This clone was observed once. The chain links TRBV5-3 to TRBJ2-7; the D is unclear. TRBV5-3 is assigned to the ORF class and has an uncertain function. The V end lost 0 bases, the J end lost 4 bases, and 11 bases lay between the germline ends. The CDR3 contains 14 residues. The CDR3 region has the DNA TGTGCCAGAAGCTTGGCGTCCCAGAGATACGAGCAGTACTTC. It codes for CARSLASQRYEQYF.